The 20 T cell receptor beta chains given below trace back to one sample, sequenced in a study of T-cell reconstitution after alpha-beta-depleted transplantation in children. The TCRbeta library incorporated unique molecular identifiers. TCRdb re-called the PCR reads with MiXCR, one entry per CDR3 protein. The sample contains about 340,000 distinct CDR3 sequences, roughly 14% of which appear only once. Sequences were derived from PBMCs, sampled from the stem cell graft. These receptors were obtained from a human donor who donated a stem cell graft to a child with Fanconi anemia.

The sample holds a few counts of this clonotype. The V call is TRBV29-1, the J call TRBJ2-2, with 10 bases identical to TRBD1. The V segment lost 7 bases and the J segment 3 bases; nucleotides outside the gene matches: 2. Germline CDR1 SQVTM, CDR2 ANQGSEA. The CDR3 has 13 residues. DNA of the CDR3: TGCAGCGCGGACAGGGGGTACACCGGGGAGCTGTTTTTT. It is translated as CSADRGYTGELFF.

The V gene is TRBV5-1, the J gene TRBJ2-6; 9 nucleotides agree with TRBD1. This CDR3 is built from 18 residues. Germline V gives CDR1 SGHRS, CDR2 YFSETQ. V gave up 3 bases and J gave up 2 bases; unmatched junction bases: 9. The CDR3 DNA follows: TGCGCCAGCAGCTATAACGACTGGACAGGGGCTGGGGCCAACGTCCTGACTTTC. Translating gives CASSYNDWTGAGANVLTF.

There are many counts of this clonotype. This chain joins TRBV27 and TRBJ2-5; TRBD2 matches at 9 bases. The CDR3 loop spans 16 amino acids. The germline V gene encodes CDR1 MNHEY and CDR2 SMNVEV (reference sequence). V was clipped by 5 bases and J by 4 bases; unmatched bases: 11. For the CDR3, the DNA is TGTGCCAGCAGTCCCTATCTAGCGGGGCTAGGAGAGACCCAGTACTTC. It codes for CASSPYLAGLGETQYF.

This clonotype was detected ten times or more. The J gene is TRBJ2-3, the V gene TRBV5-1; no definite D call. This CDR3 contains 14 residues. The V end lost 4 bases, the J end lost 3 bases, and 12 bases lay between the germline ends. CDR1 and CDR2 from the germline V gene are SGHRS and YFSETQ. DNA for the CDR3: TGCGCCAGCAGCCGAAGTGCAGCTACAGATACGCAGTATTTT. Protein: CASSRSAATDTQYF.

This clonotype was recorded many times. V gene TRBV5-5 combines with J gene TRBJ2-3; weak D call: TRBD2 (5 bases). The ends were cut back, 0 bases at V and 5 bases at J, with 13 bases in the middle. CDR3 size: 15 residues. Germline V gene lookup returns CDR1 SGHKS and CDR2 YYEKEE (reference sequence). CDR3 coding DNA: TGTGCCAGCAGCTTGGATGAGGGCGTTGTAGATACGCAGTATTTT. Translated, it gives CASSLDEGVVDTQYF.

The chain couples TRBV18 to TRBJ2-3, with D unclear. The CDR3 totals 14 residues. The V gene lost 0 bases and the J gene lost 4 bases, with 8 bases spanning the gap. Germline CDR1 is KGHSH and CDR2 is LQKENI. The CDR3 coding sequence is TGTGCCAGCTCACCACCGGGTGGGTCAGATACGCAGTATTTT. Its translation: CASSPPGGSDTQYF.

This chain joins TRBV7-9 and TRBJ1-1; tentative D call: TRBD1 (6 bases). The V end was cut by 2 bases, the J end by 10 bases, with 14 bases between. This CDR3 spans 13 amino acids. Germline V gene data show CDR1 as SEHNR and CDR2 as FQNEAQ (reference sequence). DNA for the CDR3: TGTGCCAGCAGCTTAAGCAGGGGCACGGCAGCTTTCTTT. It encodes CASSLSRGTAAFF.

This clonotype was counted only a few times. The V gene is TRBV10-2, the J gene TRBJ2-1; 12 bases are shared with TRBD2. The CDR3 length is 17 residues. Germline CDR1 and CDR2: WSHSY and SAAADI. V lost 6 bases and J lost 0; bases outside the gene matches: 6. CDR3 sequence (DNA): TGCGCCAGCAGAGGACTAGCGGGGTGGAGCTCCTACAATGAGCAGTTCTTC. Its protein product is CASRGLAGWSSYNEQFF.

Ten or more counts support this clonotype. The chain is built from TRBV28 and TRBJ1-3; D gene unclear. Germline CDR1 and CDR2: MDHEN and SYDVKM. Trimming removed 4 bases from V and 0 bases from J, with 13 bases in between. The CDR3 runs to 16 residues. The CDR3 nucleotides are TGTGCCAGCAGTTCTGGGGAGGGCCGCTCTGGAAACACCATATATTTT. Translated: CASSSGEGRSGNTIYF.

This chain joins TRBV5-1 and TRBJ2-5, with 7 bases matching TRBD1. The germline CDR1 and CDR2 sequences are SGHRS and YFSETQ. With V trimmed by 4 bases and J by 4 bases, 4 bases remained unmatched. The CDR3 loop spans 13 amino acids. DNA of the CDR3: TGCGCCAGCAGCGAACAGGGGACAGAGACCCAGTACTTC. The encoded protein is CASSEQGTETQYF.

This clonotype was seen a few times. The V and J genes are TRBV7-2 and TRBJ2-1; unclear D gene. Germline V gives CDR1 SGHTA, CDR2 FQGNSA. Trimming left V 5 bases short and J 8 bases short, with 10 bases between. CDR3 length equals 12 residues. CDR3 in amino acids: CASSPTAHEQFF. CDR3 nucleotide sequence: TGTGCCAGCAGCCCAACAGCCCATGAGCAGTTCTTC.

This clonotype was seen more than once but under ten times. The CDR3, as DNA: TGCGCCAGCAGCTTGTTGGACGGTGAAGCTTTCTTT. Protein product: CASSLLDGEAFF. The chain combines TRBV5-1 with TRBJ1-1; D not resolved. From germline, CDR1 is SGHRS and CDR2 YFSETQ. CDR3 length equals 12 residues. Between the trimmed V and J ends, which lost 1 base and 7 bases, there was a span of 8 bases.

This clonotype was seen more than once but under ten times. The chain carries TRBV5-1 and TRBJ1-3; D not certain. V was trimmed by 3 bases and J by 2 bases, leaving 9 bases between them. Germline CDR1 SGHRS, CDR2 YFSETQ. The CDR3 covers 14 residues. The CDR3 coding sequence is TGCGCCAGCAGCTCCATGGAACCTGGAAACACCATATATTTT. Protein: CASSSMEPGNTIYF. Supplemented by reference TRBV5-1 and TRBJ1-3, the full variable domain reads KAGVTQTPRYLIKTRGQQVTLSCSPISGHRSVSWYQQTPGQGLQFLFEYFSETQRNKGNFPGRFSGRQFSNSRSEMNVSTLELGDSALYLCASSSMEPGNTIYFGEGSWLTVV.

This clonotype was recorded at least ten times. This chain connects TRBV4-3 to TRBJ1-1; D gene unclear. This CDR3 has 14 residues. V was pared by 0 bases and J by 3 bases, with 8 bases between. The germline CDR1 and CDR2 sequences are LGHNA and YSLEER. The CDR3 protein is CASSQEQLYTEAFF. CDR3 DNA sequence: TGCGCCAGCAGCCAAGAACAGCTATACACTGAAGCTTTCTTT.

This clonotype was counted a few times. The chain links TRBV12-3 or TRBV12-4 to TRBJ2-6, with D perhaps assigned TRBD1 or TRBD2 (6 bases each). The V end was cut by 2 bases, the J end by 2 bases, with 19 bases between. This CDR3 has 19 residues. This CDR3 reads CASSLLGGSPGTGANVLTF. In nucleotides, the CDR3 is TGTGCCAGCAGTTTATTGGGGGGCAGCCCCGGCACTGGGGCCAACGTCCTGACTTTC.

In its sample, this clonotype was seen many times. The DNA for the CDR3 is TGTGCCACCAGTTCGACTAGCGGCTCCTACAATGAGCAGTTCTTC. It encodes CATSSTSGSYNEQFF. The chain employs TRBV24-1 and TRBJ2-1; 9 positions agree with TRBD2. Germline assignment: CDR1 KGHDR and CDR2 SFDVKD. This CDR3 is 15 amino acids long. V was clipped by 6 bases and J by 0 bases; unmatched bases: 2.

This clonotype was counted between two and nine times. V and J are TRBV5-1 and TRBJ2-3, with 8 bases that match TRBD2. The length of the CDR3 is 16 residues. J was trimmed by 2 bases and V by 1 base; bases with no gene match: 6. Germline V CDR1 and CDR2: SGHRS, YFSETQ. Written as DNA, the CDR3 is TGCGCCAGCAGCTTGTCGACGGGGGGGGACACAGATACGCAGTATTTT. As protein: CASSLSTGGDTDTQYF.

In this sample, this clonotype turned up many times. The chain is built from TRBV7-9 and TRBJ1-1, with 7 bases lining up with TRBD1. CDR1 is SEHNR and CDR2 is FQNEAQ in the germline V gene (reference sequence). The V gene end was trimmed by 4 bases and the J gene end by 0 bases; junction bases not matched to a gene: 2. The CDR3 is made up of 14 amino acids. CDR3 in DNA: TGTGCCAGCAGCTCGGGACAGCTGAACACTGAAGCTTTCTTT. Protein: CASSSGQLNTEAFF. The full variable domain, rest sourced from reference TRBV7-9 and TRBJ1-1, is DTGVSQNPRHKITKRGQNVTFRCDPISEHNRLYWYRQTLGQGPEFLTYFQNEAQLEKSRLLSDRFSAERPKGSFSTLEIQRTEQGDSAMYLCASSSGQLNTEAFFGQGTRLTVV.

This clonotype was observed at least ten times. This sequence joins TRBV20-1 and TRBJ1-1; a weak D match, TRBD1 (5 bases). Germline values: CDR1 DFQATT, CDR2 SNEGSKA (reference sequence). The CDR3 is 14 amino acids. V was cut by 5 bases and J by 0 bases, with 13 bases left in between. The CDR3 loop is CSAPSGRLNTEAFF. In DNA, the CDR3 is TGCAGTGCTCCTTCGGGACGCCTGAACACTGAAGCTTTCTTT.

This clonotype was observed many times. The rearrangement joins TRBV5-1 to TRBJ1-1; the D gene is possibly TRBD1 (5 bases). Between the trimmed V and J ends, which lost 4 bases and 1 base, there was a span of 11 bases. The germline CDR1 and CDR2 sequences are SGHRS and YFSETQ. The CDR3 extends over 14 amino acids. In nucleotides, the CDR3 is TGCGCCAGCAGCCTAGACAGCGCGAACACTGAAGCTTTCTTT. Encoded protein: CASSLDSANTEAFF. Complete variable domain (other parts from reference TRBV5-1 and TRBJ1-1): KAGVTQTPRYLIKTRGQQVTLSCSPISGHRSVSWYQQTPGQGLQFLFEYFSETQRNKGNFPGRFSGRQFSNSRSEMNVSTLELGDSALYLCASSLDSANTEAFFGQGTRLTVV.